This TCR beta chain was identified during a study of control samples from healthy donors and cancer patients. This clone was seen once. The assay was immunoSEQ multiplex PCR, and TCRdb's table has in-frame clones only and misses some. The data hold around 76,000 clones, with around 90% observed a single time. Per germline, CDR1 LGHNA and CDR2 YNFKEQ. Trimming pared 0 bases from V and 4 bases from J, leaving 21 bases between. This CDR3 has 18 amino acids. Sequencing input: PBMCs. The chain links TRBV4-2 to TRBJ1-1; D might be TRBD1 (6 bases). This clonotype was sampled from a woman aged 50 to 60 with colorectal cancer. The CDR3 DNA reads TGTGCCAGCAGCCAAGATAGGGCAGTAGGGGGGTTGGCCACTGAAGCTTTCTTT. It is translated as CASSQDRAVGGLATEAFF.